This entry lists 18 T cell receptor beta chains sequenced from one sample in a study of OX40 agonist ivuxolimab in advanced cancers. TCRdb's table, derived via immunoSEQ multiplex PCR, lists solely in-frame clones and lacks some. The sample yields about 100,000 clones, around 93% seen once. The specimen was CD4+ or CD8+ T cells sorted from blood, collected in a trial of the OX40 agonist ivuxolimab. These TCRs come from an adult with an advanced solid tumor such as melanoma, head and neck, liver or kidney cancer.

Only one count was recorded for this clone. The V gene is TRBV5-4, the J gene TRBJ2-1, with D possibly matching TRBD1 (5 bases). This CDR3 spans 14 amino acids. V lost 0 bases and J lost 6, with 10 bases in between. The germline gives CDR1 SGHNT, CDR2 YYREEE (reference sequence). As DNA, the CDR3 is TGTGCCAGCAGCTTGGGGTCAGGGTTCAATGAGCAGTTCTTC. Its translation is CASSLGSGFNEQFF. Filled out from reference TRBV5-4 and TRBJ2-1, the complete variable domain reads ETGVTQSPTHLIKTRGQQVTLRCSSQSGHNTVSWYQQALGQGPQFIFQYYREEENGRGNFPPRFSGLQFPNYSSELNVNALELDDSALYLCASSLGSGFNEQFFGPGTRLTVL.

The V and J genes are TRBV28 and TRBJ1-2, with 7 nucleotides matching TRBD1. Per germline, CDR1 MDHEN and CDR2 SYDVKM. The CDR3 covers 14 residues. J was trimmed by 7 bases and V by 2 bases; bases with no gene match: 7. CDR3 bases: TGTGCCAGCAGTTTACAAAGGTCAGGGGGTGGCTACACCTTC. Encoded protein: CASSLQRSGGGYTF.

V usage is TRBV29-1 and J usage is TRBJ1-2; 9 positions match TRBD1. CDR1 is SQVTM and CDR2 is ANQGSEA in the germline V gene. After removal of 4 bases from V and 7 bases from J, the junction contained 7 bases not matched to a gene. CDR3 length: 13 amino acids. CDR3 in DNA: TGCAGCGTTGTGACAGGGGGGAGAGGTGGCTACACCTTC. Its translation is CSVVTGGRGGYTF.

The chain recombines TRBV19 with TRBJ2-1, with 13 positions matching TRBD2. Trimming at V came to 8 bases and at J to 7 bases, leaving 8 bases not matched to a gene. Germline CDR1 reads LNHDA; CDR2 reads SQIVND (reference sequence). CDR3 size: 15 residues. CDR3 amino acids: CASALLAGGRNEQFF. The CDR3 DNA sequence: TGTGCCAGTGCTCTACTAGCGGGAGGGCGTAATGAGCAGTTCTTC.

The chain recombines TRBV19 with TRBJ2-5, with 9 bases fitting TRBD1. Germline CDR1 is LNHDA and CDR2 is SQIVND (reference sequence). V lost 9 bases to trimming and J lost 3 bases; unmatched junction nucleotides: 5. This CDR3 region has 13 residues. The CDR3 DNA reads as TGTGCCAGCAGCAGGGACAGGGAAGAGACCCAGTACTTC. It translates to CASSRDREETQYF. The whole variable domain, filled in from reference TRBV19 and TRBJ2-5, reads DGGITQSPKYLFRKEGQNVTLSCEQNLNHDAMYWYRQDPGQGLRLIYYSQIVNDFQKGDIAEGYSVSREKKESFPLTVTSAQKNPTAFYLCASSRDREETQYFGPGTRLLVL.

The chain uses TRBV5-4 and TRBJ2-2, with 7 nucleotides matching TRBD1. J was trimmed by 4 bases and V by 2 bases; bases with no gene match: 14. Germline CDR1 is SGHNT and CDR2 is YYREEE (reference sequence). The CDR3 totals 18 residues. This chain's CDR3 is CASSFLTGPVLTTGELFF. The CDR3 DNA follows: TGTGCCAGCAGCTTTTTGACAGGGCCAGTCCTCACCACCGGGGAGCTGTTTTTT.

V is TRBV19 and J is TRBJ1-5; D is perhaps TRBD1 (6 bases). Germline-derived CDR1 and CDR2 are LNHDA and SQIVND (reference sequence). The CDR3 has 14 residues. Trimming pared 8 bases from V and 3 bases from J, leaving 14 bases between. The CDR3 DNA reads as TGTGCCAGTGGACAGCTCCGGTCCAATCAGCCCCAGCATTTT. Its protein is CASGQLRSNQPQHF.

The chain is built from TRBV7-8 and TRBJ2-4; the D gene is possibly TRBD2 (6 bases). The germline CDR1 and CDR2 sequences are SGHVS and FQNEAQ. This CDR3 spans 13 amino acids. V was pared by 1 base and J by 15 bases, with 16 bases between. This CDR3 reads CASSLGGGTSRYF. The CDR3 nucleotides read TGTGCCAGCAGCTTAGGAGGCGGGACCTCGAGGTACTTC.

CDR3 region: CASSRTSGITGELFF. CDR3 nucleotides: TGTGCCAGCAGTCGGACTAGCGGGATCACCGGGGAGCTGTTTTTT. This chain uses TRBV9 with TRBJ2-2; 12 nucleotides match TRBD2. This CDR3 spans 15 amino acids. Germline V gene data show CDR1 as SGDLS and CDR2 as YYNGEE. Germline trimming cut 5 bases from V and 4 bases from J; bases unmatched to any gene: 3.

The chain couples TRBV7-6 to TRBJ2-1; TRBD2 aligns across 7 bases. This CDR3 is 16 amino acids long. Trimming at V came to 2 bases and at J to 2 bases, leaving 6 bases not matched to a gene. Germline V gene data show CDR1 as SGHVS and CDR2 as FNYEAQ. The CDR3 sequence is CASSLTAGAAYNEQFF. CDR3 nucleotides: TGTGCCAGCAGCTTAACGGCGGGAGCGGCCTACAATGAGCAGTTCTTC.

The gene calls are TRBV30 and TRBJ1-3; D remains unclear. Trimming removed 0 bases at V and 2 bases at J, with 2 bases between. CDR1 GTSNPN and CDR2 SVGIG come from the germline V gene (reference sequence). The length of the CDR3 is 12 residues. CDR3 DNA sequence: TGTGCCTGGAGTGTGGCTGGAAACACCATATATTTT. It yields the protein CAWSVAGNTIYF.

CDR3 nucleotides: TGTGCCAGCAGCTTGGGCCGACACTCCTACGAGCAGTACTTC. The encoded protein is CASSLGRHSYEQYF. V is TRBV7-2 and J is TRBJ2-7; D unresolved. This CDR3 is built from 14 residues. The germline gives CDR1 SGHTA, CDR2 FQGNSA. The germline V and J ends were trimmed by 3 bases and 0 bases, with 9 bases remaining between them.

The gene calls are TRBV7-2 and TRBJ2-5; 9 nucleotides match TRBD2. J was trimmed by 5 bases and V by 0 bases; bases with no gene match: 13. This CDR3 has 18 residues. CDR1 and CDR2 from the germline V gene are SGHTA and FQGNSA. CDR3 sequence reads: CASSLASLAGRVGETQYF. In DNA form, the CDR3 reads TGTGCCAGCAGCTTAGCATCCCTAGCGGGAAGAGTGGGCGAGACCCAGTACTTC. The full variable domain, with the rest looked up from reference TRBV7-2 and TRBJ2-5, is GAGVSQSPSNKVTEKGKDVELRCDPISGHTALYWYRQSLGQGLEFLIYFQGNSAPDKSGLPSDRFSAERTGGSVSTLTIQRTQQEDSAVYLCASSLASLAGRVGETQYFGPGTRLLVL.

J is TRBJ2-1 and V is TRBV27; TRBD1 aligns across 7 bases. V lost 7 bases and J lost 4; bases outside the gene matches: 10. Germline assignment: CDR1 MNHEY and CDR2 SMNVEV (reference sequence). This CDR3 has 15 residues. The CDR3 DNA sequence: TGTGCCAGCACCCCGGACAGGCTAACATACAATGAGCAGTTCTTC. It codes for CASTPDRLTYNEQFF.

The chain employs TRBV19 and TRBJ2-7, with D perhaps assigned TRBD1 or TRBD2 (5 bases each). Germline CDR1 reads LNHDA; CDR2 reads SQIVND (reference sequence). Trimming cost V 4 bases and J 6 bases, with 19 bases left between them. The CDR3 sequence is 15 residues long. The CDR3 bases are TGTGCCAGTAGTACACAACCGGGAACAAGGGGCGAGCAGTACTTC. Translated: CASSTQPGTRGEQYF.

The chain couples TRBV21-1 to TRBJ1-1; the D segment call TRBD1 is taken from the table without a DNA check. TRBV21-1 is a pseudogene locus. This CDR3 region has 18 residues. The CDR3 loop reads CASSPFGAGGFMNTEAFF. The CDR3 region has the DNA TGTGCCAGCAGCCCGTTTGGGGCAGGGGGTTTCATGAACACTGAAGCTTTCTTT.

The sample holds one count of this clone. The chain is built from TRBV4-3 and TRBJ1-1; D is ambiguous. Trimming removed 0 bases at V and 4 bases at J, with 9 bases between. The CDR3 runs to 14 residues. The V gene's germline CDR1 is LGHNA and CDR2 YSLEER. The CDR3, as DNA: TGCGCCAGCAGCCAAGACTCCGGAATCACTGAAGCTTTCTTT. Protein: CASSQDSGITEAFF.

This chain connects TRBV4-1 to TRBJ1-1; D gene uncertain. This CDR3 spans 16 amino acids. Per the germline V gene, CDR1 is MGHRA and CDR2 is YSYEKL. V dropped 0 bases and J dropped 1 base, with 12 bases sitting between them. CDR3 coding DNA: TGCGCCAGCAGCCAAGATGGTATTAGGGCGAACACTGAAGCTTTCTTT. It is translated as CASSQDGIRANTEAFF.